This T cell receptor beta chain was captured in a study of cytomegalovirus exposure and HLA in healthy donors. Study observations and caveats: Sequencing had likely introduced a cluster of highly shared sequence variants as an artifact. The classifier was said to identify cytomegalovirus status with high specificity and sensitivity.

On this clone: What it binds is unknown.

The germline V gene encodes CDR1 SGHTA and CDR2 FQGNSA. The CDR3 consists of 14 residues. The V and J ends lost 4 bases and 6 bases respectively, with 15 bases between them. The study ran its PCR with 60 Vbeta and 13 Jbeta primers. TCRdb's table, derived via immunoSEQ multiplex PCR, lists solely in-frame clones and lacks some. The top ten hold around 6.9% of the sample, which has about 110,000 clones, over 80% seen once. V usage is TRBV7-2 and J usage is TRBJ1-2; possibly TRBD1 for D (6 bases). This TCR was recovered from a man between 25 and 39 years old in good health and CMV-seropositive. Material: PBMCs. This chain's CDR3 is CASSSTQGVNGYTF. In DNA, the CDR3 is TGTGCCAGCAGCTCAACACAGGGAGTCAATGGCTACACCTTC. Looking up the rest from reference TRBV7-2 and TRBJ1-2 gives the full variable domain: GAGVSQSPSNKVTEKGKDVELRCDPISGHTALYWYRQSLGQGLEFLIYFQGNSAPDKSGLPSDRFSAERTGGSVSTLTIQRTQQEDSAVYLCASSSTQGVNGYTFGSGTRLTVV.